Described below is a single T cell receptor beta chain sequence and its context. Its antigen remains unidentified. The sample is drawn from a study of graft-versus-host responses after intestinal transplantation. Study information: Tacrolimus plus steroids were given to all recipients for two to three years, preceded by anti-thymocyte globulin induction. The study's findings and limits: Some patients had graft-donor T cell macrochimerism, and their allografts showed high graft-versus-host to host-versus-graft clonal ratios. Researchers found peak circulating GvH clone levels linked to early post-transplant HvG declines.

CDR3 length: 11 residues. The J segment lost 13 bases and the V segment lost 5 bases, leaving 6 bases of the junction unmatched. Germline V lookup: CDR1 SEHNR, CDR2 FQNEAQ (reference sequence). Generated by immunoSEQ multiplex PCR, the TCRdb table keeps only in-frame clones and is missing some. The sample includes fewer than 150,000 clones, more than 80% of them seen just once. The specimen comprised unstimulated CD4+ T cells sorted from spleen or lymph node cells, sampled before intestinal transplant. The V gene is TRBV7-9, the J gene TRBJ1-2; 8 bases fit TRBD1. The origin of this receptor is a human donor who received an intestinal transplant. In nucleotides, the CDR3 is TGTGCCAGCAGCAAAGGGGACAGGCTCACCTTC. It is translated as CASSKGDRLTF.